Below are 24 T cell receptor beta chains sequenced from a single sample in a study of blood T cell repertoires in COVID-19. Sequenced by immunoSEQ multiplex PCR; TCRdb stores in-frame clones only, minus some. The sample lists 100,000 to 150,000 clones; 86% were seen once. The sequenced material came from PBMCs or T cells enriched from blood (not recorded which). These receptors were obtained from a woman aged 45-65 years who had recovered from COVID-19.

This chain links TRBV19 with TRBJ2-3, with TRBD2 matching 9 bases. V was clipped by 4 bases and J by 2 bases; unmatched bases: 10. Germline CDR1 LNHDA, CDR2 SQIVND (reference sequence). CDR3 size: 17 residues. CDR3 coding DNA: TGTGCCAGTAGTACCCTCGCAAGACTAGCGGCCACAGATACGCAGTATTTT. Its translation is CASSTLARLAATDTQYF.

The chain has TRBV12-5 and TRBJ1-1, with TRBD1 matching 7 bases. Germline-derived CDR1 and CDR2 are LGHNT and FRNRAP. The CDR3 runs 16 residues. V shed 5 bases and J 2 bases; nucleotides not matched to a gene: 11. CDR3 loop: CASGPHLTGYNTEAFF. DNA for the CDR3: TGTGCTAGTGGTCCACACCTGACAGGGTATAACACTGAAGCTTTCTTT. The variable domain in full, completed from reference TRBV12-5 and TRBJ1-1, reads DARVTQTPRHKVTEMGQEVTMRCQPILGHNTVFWYRQTMMQGLELLAYFRNRAPLDDSGMPKDRFSAEMPDATLATLKIQPSEPRDSAVYFCASGPHLTGYNTEAFFGQGTRLTVV.

The chain uses TRBV18 and TRBJ1-1, with a weak D call TRBD1 (6 bases). Per germline, CDR1 KGHSH and CDR2 LQKENI. Between the trimmed V and J ends, which lost 4 bases and 0 bases, there was a span of 18 bases. The CDR3 sequence is 17 residues long. CDR3 sequence (DNA): TGTGCCAGCTCACTCTCCCCTCCCGGGACATTGAACACTGAAGCTTTCTTT. Encoded protein: CASSLSPPGTLNTEAFF.

The chain carries TRBV3-1 (or the pseudogene TRBV3-2) and TRBJ1-2; 11 nucleotides agree with TRBD1. Trimming cost V 4 bases and J 1 base; bases outside gene matches: 5. CDR1 LGHDT and CDR2 YNNKEL come from the germline V gene (reference sequence). This CDR3 is 16 amino acids long. For the CDR3, the DNA is TGTGCCAGCAGCCGGACAGGGGGCAACCTTAACTATGGCTACACCTTC. Amino acids: CASSRTGGNLNYGYTF.

This clone was detected a few times. This chain connects TRBV2 to TRBJ1-5; D remains ambiguous. The CDR3 sequence is 14 residues long. Per the germline V gene, CDR1 is SNHLY and CDR2 is FYNNEI. V gave up 10 bases and J gave up 12 bases, with 25 bases separating them. CDR3 region: CATRPAAQARRQHF. CDR3 bases: TGTGCCACCCGCCCGGCAGCTCAGGCTCGGCGCCAGCATTTT.

The gene calls are TRBV7-2 and TRBJ2-1; TRBD2 might be the D (6 bases). CDR1 and CDR2 (germline): SGHTA, FQGNSA. The CDR3 contains 15 residues. Trimming took 1 base from V and 8 from J, leaving 15 bases between them. The CDR3 is CASSLDPGAVDEQFF. Written as DNA, the CDR3 is TGTGCCAGCAGCTTAGACCCGGGAGCGGTCGATGAGCAGTTCTTC.

This clone was counted once. The V call is TRBV3-1 (or the pseudogene TRBV3-2), the J call TRBJ2-3; tentative D call: TRBD2 (5 bases). The CDR3 loop spans 18 amino acids. Germline V lookup: CDR1 LGHDT, CDR2 YNNKEL (reference sequence). V was clipped by 1 base and J by 0 bases, with 17 bases between them. CDR3 residues: CASSQVHGETLSTDTQYF. The CDR3 DNA follows: TGTGCCAGCAGCCAAGTTCACGGGGAGACTTTGAGCACAGATACGCAGTATTTT.

The rearrangement uses TRBV5-1 and TRBJ2-3; TRBD1 is a possible D gene (5 bases). Germline V gives CDR1 SGHRS, CDR2 YFSETQ. Trimming pared 0 bases from V and 1 base from J, leaving 9 bases between. This CDR3 contains 15 residues. CDR3 sequence (DNA): TGCGCCAGCAGCTTGGTAGGGGCGGGCACAGATACGCAGTATTTT. Its translation: CASSLVGAGTDTQYF.

This sequence joins TRBV4-2 and TRBJ2-3, with a tentative D call TRBD1 (6 bases). The V gene's germline CDR1 is LGHNA and CDR2 YNFKEQ. The CDR3 is 15 amino acids. Trimming removed 1 base from V and 3 bases from J, with 11 bases in between. CDR3 sequence reads: CASSQATGITDTQYF. The CDR3, as DNA: TGTGCCAGCAGCCAAGCTACAGGGATTACAGATACGCAGTATTTT.

Notes on this clone: Likely a read error: the CDR3 ends without its conserved phenylalanine or tryptophan. The chain has TRBV19 and TRBJ1-2; 11 bases align to TRBD1. The ends lost 4 bases at V and 3 bases at J; junction bases unmatched: 7. The V gene's germline CDR1 is LNHDA and CDR2 SQIVND (reference sequence). The CDR3 runs 16 residues. CDR3 bases: TGTGCCAGTAGTACTTCCCTGGACAGGGGGCACTATGGCTACACCCTC. It yields the protein CASSTSLDRGHYGYTL.

The genes are TRBV3-1 (or the pseudogene TRBV3-2) and TRBJ1-3, with D perhaps TRBD1 (5 bases). V dropped 4 bases and J dropped 0 bases, with 13 bases sitting between them. The CDR3 contains 16 residues. Germline-derived CDR1 and CDR2 are LGHDT and YNNKEL (reference sequence). This CDR3 reads CASSPDPDISGNTIYF. CDR3 in DNA: TGTGCCAGCAGCCCAGACCCGGACATCTCTGGAAACACCATATATTTT.

The chain is built from TRBV24-1 and TRBJ1-1, with D perhaps matching TRBD1 (6 bases). The CDR3 is 15 amino acids. The V end was cut by 9 bases, the J end by 3 bases, with 19 bases between. Germline CDR1 is KGHDR and CDR2 is SFDVKD. The CDR3 sequence is CATGTWGGSHTEAFF. The DNA for the CDR3 is TGTGCCACCGGGACCTGGGGGGGCTCCCACACTGAAGCTTTCTTT.

This chain uses TRBV6-2 or TRBV6-3 with TRBJ2-1; 8 bases are a match to TRBD1. The V gene's germline CDR1 is MNHEY and CDR2 SVGEGT. The CDR3 extends over 13 amino acids. Trimming at V came to 5 bases and at J to 8 bases, leaving 5 bases not matched to a gene. The CDR3 spells CASSLRGLDEQFF. DNA of the CDR3: TGTGCCAGCAGTCTCAGGGGGCTGGATGAGCAGTTCTTC.

This rearrangement joins TRBV18 to TRBJ2-1, with 7 bases aligning to TRBD1. CDR3 length: 15 amino acids. Unmatched junction bases numbered 4, after V lost 2 bases and J lost 3 bases. Looked up from germline, CDR1 is KGHSH and CDR2 is LQKENI. CDR3 in amino acids: CASSPSNRGYNEQFF. In DNA, the CDR3 is TGTGCCAGCTCACCAAGCAACAGGGGCTACAATGAGCAGTTCTTC.

The chain joins TRBV9 to TRBJ1-1; D uncertain. CDR1 SGDLS and CDR2 YYNGEE come from the germline V gene. Trimming took off 4 bases at V and 0 bases at J, with 13 bases between the two ends. The CDR3 sequence is 15 residues long. The CDR3 reads CASSPHTPMNTEAFF. CDR3 bases: TGTGCCAGCAGCCCACACACCCCCATGAACACTGAAGCTTTCTTT.

This rearrangement joins TRBV19 to TRBJ2-2; D not resolved. Trimming pared 3 bases from V and 2 bases from J, leaving 10 bases between. Germline CDR1 is LNHDA and CDR2 is SQIVND (reference sequence). The CDR3 extends over 15 amino acids. CDR3 sequence reads: CASSMPGENTGELFF. CDR3 bases: TGTGCCAGTAGTATGCCCGGAGAAAACACCGGGGAGCTGTTTTTT.

The chain uses TRBV5-1 and TRBJ2-1, with 8 positions matching TRBD1. Looked up from germline, CDR1 is SGHRS and CDR2 is YFSETQ. V trimming: 0 bases; J trimming: 5 bases; junction bases outside the gene matches: 4. This CDR3 has 15 residues. The CDR3 region has the DNA TGCGCCAGCAGCTTGGTTCAGGGGGCTAACAATGAGCAGTTCTTC. Protein sequence: CASSLVQGANNEQFF. Filled out from reference TRBV5-1 and TRBJ2-1, the complete variable domain reads KAGVTQTPRYLIKTRGQQVTLSCSPISGHRSVSWYQQTPGQGLQFLFEYFSETQRNKGNFPGRFSGRQFSNSRSEMNVSTLELGDSALYLCASSLVQGANNEQFFGPGTRLTVL.

CDR3 sequence (DNA): TGTGCCAGTAGTATCGAGAGCGGGGGGTCTAGCACAGATACGCAGTATTTT. Protein: CASSIESGGSSTDTQYF. The rearrangement links TRBV19 to TRBJ2-3, with 9 nucleotides matching TRBD2. V was clipped by 3 bases and J by 0 bases; unmatched bases: 7. Germline V gene sequence: CDR1 LNHDA, CDR2 SQIVND (reference sequence). This CDR3 has 17 amino acids.

The V call is TRBV5-1, the J call TRBJ1-2, with unresolved D. CDR1 SGHRS and CDR2 YFSETQ come from the germline V gene. The CDR3 loop spans 13 amino acids. The V end lost 4 bases, the J end lost 2 bases, and 9 bases lay between the germline ends. CDR3 sequence: CASSPSVNYGYTF. CDR3 coding DNA: TGCGCCAGCAGCCCCTCCGTGAACTATGGCTACACCTTC.

This clone was observed a handful of times. The chain carries TRBV7-3 and TRBJ2-1; 9 positions agree with TRBD2. The CDR3 is 16 amino acids. Germline CDR1 reads SGHTA; CDR2 reads FQGTGA. Trimming cost V 5 bases and J 7 bases; bases outside gene matches: 12. The CDR3 spells CASSATGTSRGNEQFF. CDR3 in DNA: TGTGCCAGCAGCGCAACAGGGACTAGCCGGGGAAATGAGCAGTTCTTC.

The chain carries TRBV2 and TRBJ2-3; no definite D call. Germline-derived CDR1 and CDR2 are SNHLY and FYNNEI. CDR3 length equals 13 residues. Trimming took off 4 bases at V and 2 bases at J, with 7 bases between the two ends. CDR3 sequence reads: CASSVGPTDTQYF. CDR3 nucleotide sequence: TGTGCCAGCAGTGTTGGCCCCACAGATACGCAGTATTTT.

This clone was counted once. V usage is TRBV30 and J usage is TRBJ1-6; D is perhaps TRBD1 (6 bases). The CDR3 has 12 residues. Trimming cost V 7 bases and J 10 bases, with 14 bases left between them. Germline V gene data show CDR1 as GTSNPN and CDR2 as SVGIG (reference sequence). The CDR3 sequence: CASDRRGSPLHF. The DNA of the CDR3 is TGTGCCTCCGACAGGCGGGGGTCACCCCTCCACTTT.

V is TRBV3-1 (or the pseudogene TRBV3-2) and J is TRBJ1-3; D is perhaps TRBD1 (6 bases). CDR3 size: 16 residues. In germline, CDR1 is LGHDT, CDR2 YNNKEL (reference sequence). The V gene lost 0 bases and the J gene lost 5 bases, with 14 bases spanning the gap. The CDR3 sequence is CASSQEGAGLRNTIYF. The CDR3 DNA is TGTGCCAGCAGCCAAGAGGGGGCAGGGCTTAGAAACACCATATATTTT.

The gene calls are TRBV5-1 and TRBJ1-4; 9 positions agree with TRBD1. Germline V CDR1 and CDR2: SGHRS, YFSETQ. This CDR3 has 15 amino acids. V was clipped by 4 bases and J by 8 bases; unmatched bases: 9. For the CDR3, the DNA is TGCGCCAGCAGCGCCTCCGGGACAGGGAGGGAAAAACTGTTTTTT. Amino acids: CASSASGTGREKLFF. Complete variable domain (other parts from reference TRBV5-1 and TRBJ1-4): KAGVTQTPRYLIKTRGQQVTLSCSPISGHRSVSWYQQTPGQGLQFLFEYFSETQRNKGNFPGRFSGRQFSNSRSEMNVSTLELGDSALYLCASSASGTGREKLFFGSGTQLSVL.